These T cell receptor beta chains were read from a single sample in a study of a mutant IDH1 vaccine in newly diagnosed glioma. The repertoire was sequenced with immunoSEQ multiplex PCR; TCRdb's copy has only in-frame clones and lacks some. In the table there are approximately 45,000 clones, more than 75% of which are singletons. No cognate antigen is known for these TCRs. This sample comprised PBMCs, obtained from a glioma patient whose treatment included an IDH1 peptide vaccine. The receptors were sampled from a woman in her 40s with glioma. The CDR3 runs from the conserved cysteine through the conserved F or W.

j_gene | v_gene | CDR3aa
TRBJ2-7 | TRBV18 | CASSPDRHYEQYF
TRBJ2-5 | TRBV7-7 | CASSTRDGQETQYF
TRBJ1-1 | TRBV6-1 | CASSEPQGARRDTEAFF
TRBJ2-7 | TRBV11-2 | CASSVGLAGVSYEQYF
TRBJ2-7 | TRBV2 | CASNGQWSYEQYF
TRBJ2-2 | TRBV28 | CASSSTGAGELFF
TRBJ1-1 | TRBV30 | CAWIQTGGRRAFF
TRBJ2-2 | TRBV4-1 | CASSGGGELFF
TRBJ1-1 | TRBV6-6 | CASRDQGNTEAFF
TRBJ2-3 | TRBV9 | CASSSTDTQYF
TRBJ2-2 | TRBV7-8 | CASSFLGQGAGELFF
TRBJ1-1 | TRBV7-9 | CASSLRAEAFF
TRBJ1-6 | TRBV18 | CASSPLSQTNSQWSPLHF
TRBJ2-2 | TRBV6-5 | CASSYSFSGTGELFF
TRBJ2-7 | TRBV6-1 | CASSENRAEQYF